The next 25 T cell receptor beta chains were all read from a single sample in a study of beta chain features in type 1 diabetes. The whole isolated RNA underwent reverse transcription, so sequencing captured expressed TCRB transcripts. Measured with immunoSEQ multiplex PCR; TCRdb has only the in-frame clones, and not every one. Seen here are 620,000 or so clones, roughly a sixth observed once, and the top ten hold 0.07% to 0.095%. Material for sequencing was naive CD4+ T cells from blood. The receptor source for this set is a man aged 18-30 years in good health.

This clone was seen only a few times. The chain links TRBV4-2 to TRBJ2-1; 9 bases are a match to TRBD2. With V trimmed by 0 bases and J by 10 bases, 10 bases remained unmatched. The CDR3 consists of 16 residues. The germline CDR1 and CDR2 sequences are LGHNA and YNFKEQ. The chain's CDR3 is CASSQEWGGGAEEQFF. The CDR3 DNA reads TGTGCCAGCAGCCAAGAATGGGGCGGGGGGGCAGAGGAGCAGTTCTTC.

V usage is TRBV7-2 and J usage is TRBJ1-1; a possible D gene is TRBD1 (5 bases). CDR1 and CDR2 from the germline V gene are SGHTA and FQGNSA. The CDR3 totals 13 residues. The germline V and J ends were trimmed by 5 bases and 0 bases, with 7 bases remaining between them. CDR3 sequence reads: CASSEGLNTEAFF. Here the CDR3 DNA reads TGTGCCAGCAGCGAGGGGTTGAACACTGAAGCTTTCTTT.

The J gene is TRBJ2-7, the V gene TRBV19; no reliable D call. V lost 1 base and J lost 0, with 10 bases in between. The CDR3 totals 15 residues. CDR1 and CDR2 (germline): LNHDA, SQIVND (reference sequence). The DNA of the CDR3 is TGTGCCAGTAGTATAGGCCCAGCGAGCTCCTACGAGCAGTACTTC. Encoded protein: CASSIGPASSYEQYF. Using reference TRBV19 and TRBJ2-7 for the parts outside the CDR3, the full variable domain is DGGITQSPKYLFRKEGQNVTLSCEQNLNHDAMYWYRQDPGQGLRLIYYSQIVNDFQKGDIAEGYSVSREKKESFPLTVTSAQKNPTAFYLCASSIGPASSYEQYFGPGTRLTVT.

This clone turned up a few times. This chain uses TRBV4-3 with TRBJ2-3; 9 positions agree with TRBD2. The CDR3 is 17 amino acids. Unmatched junction bases numbered 13, after V lost 4 bases and J lost 5 bases. Looked up from germline, CDR1 is LGHNA and CDR2 is YSLEER. CDR3 region: CASSRKAAGGAGDTQYF. For the CDR3, the DNA is TGCGCCAGCAGCCGCAAGGCGGCGGGGGGGGCCGGAGATACGCAGTATTTT.

This clone turned up a few times. The rearrangement uses TRBV9 and TRBJ2-1; D remains ambiguous. The CDR3 length is 14 residues. V was clipped by 0 bases and J by 9 bases, with 13 bases between them. The germline V gene has CDR1 SGDLS and CDR2 YYNGEE. CDR3 DNA: TGTGCCAGCAGCGTAGTTCCACAAACAACTGAGCAGTTCTTC. The encoded protein is CASSVVPQTTEQFF.

Remarks on this clone: The identical CDR3 is also encoded by other nucleotide sequences in the sample. V and J are TRBV18 and TRBJ2-7; 9 bases are a match to TRBD1. Looked up from germline, CDR1 is KGHSH and CDR2 is LQKENI. There are 15 residues in the CDR3. Trimming took 2 bases from V and 1 from J; bases not matched to a gene: 3. For the CDR3, the DNA is TGTGCCAGCTCACCAGCGGGACAGGGTTCCTACGAGCAGTACTTC. Protein: CASSPAGQGSYEQYF.

J is TRBJ2-2 and V is TRBV4-1, with D maybe TRBD2 (6 bases). Germline V gene data show CDR1 as MGHRA and CDR2 as YSYEKL. This CDR3 is 16 amino acids long. The V end lost 3 bases, the J end lost 1 base, and 12 bases lay between the germline ends. For the CDR3, the DNA is TGCGCCAGCAGCCAGGGGGGACTCCTGAACACCGGGGAGCTGTTTTTT. This translates into CASSQGGLLNTGELFF.

This clone was observed a few times. The rearrangement uses TRBV19 and TRBJ2-2, with TRBD2 as a possible D gene (6 bases). V gave up 7 bases and J gave up 0 bases, with 15 bases separating them. CDR3 length equals 16 residues. The germline CDR1 and CDR2 sequences are LNHDA and SQIVND (reference sequence). The CDR3: CASTLSGNANTGELFF. The DNA for the CDR3 is TGTGCCAGTACCCTTAGCGGCAACGCGAACACCGGGGAGCTGTTTTTT.

There are a few counts of this clone. The V call is TRBV7-9, the J call TRBJ2-3, with 9 nucleotides matching TRBD2. With 2 bases clipped from V and 4 bases from J, the junction kept 16 bases outside the gene matches. Germline CDR1 is SEHNR and CDR2 is FQNEAQ (reference sequence). The CDR3 contains 19 residues. The CDR3 reads CASSLRLTFGGGAPDTQYF. The CDR3 region has the DNA TGTGCCAGCAGCTTACGTCTGACTTTCGGCGGGGGGGCGCCAGATACGCAGTATTTT.

This clone came up a few times. This chain uses TRBV25-1 with TRBJ1-5; 9 bases match TRBD1. The V gene's germline CDR1 is MGHDK and CDR2 SYGVNS. This CDR3 comprises 16 residues. J gave up 3 bases and V 4 bases, and 7 bases lay outside the gene matches. This CDR3 is CASSARTGAFNQPQHF. The CDR3 bases are TGTGCCAGCAGTGCCCGGACAGGGGCCTTCAATCAGCCCCAGCATTTT.

This clone was observed a few times. V is TRBV6-5 and J is TRBJ2-1; weak D call: TRBD2 (6 bases). The CDR3 is made up of 14 amino acids. V was shortened by 8 bases and J by 6 bases, with 17 bases between the two germline ends. CDR1 is MNHEY, CDR2 SVGAGI, per germline. CDR3 loop: CASASTGVGNEQFF. CDR3 DNA sequence: TGTGCCAGCGCATCGACGGGGGTAGGCAATGAGCAGTTCTTC.

V and J are TRBV4-2 and TRBJ1-1, with D perhaps TRBD1 (6 bases). Trimming stripped 0 bases from V and 2 bases from J, with 13 bases between. The CDR3 contains 16 residues. Germline V gives CDR1 LGHNA, CDR2 YNFKEQ. The CDR3 spells CASSQDFQGFNTEAFF. The CDR3 nucleotides read TGTGCCAGCAGCCAAGATTTCCAGGGGTTTAACACTGAAGCTTTCTTT.

This clone appeared a few times. J is TRBJ1-5 and V is TRBV28, with TRBD1 matching over 8 bases. Germline CDR1 reads MDHEN; CDR2 reads SYDVKM. The CDR3 sequence is 18 residues long. With V trimmed by 3 bases and J by 0 bases, 10 bases remained unmatched. The CDR3: CASSFTGQAVNSNQPQHF. The CDR3 DNA reads as TGTGCCAGCAGTTTCACGGGACAGGCCGTCAATAGCAATCAGCCCCAGCATTTT.

There are many counts of this clone. The chain recombines TRBV10-3 with TRBJ2-7; the match to TRBD1 covers 7 bases. J lost 2 bases, V lost 7 bases, and 8 bases had no gene match. This CDR3 has 14 amino acids. CDR1 ENHRY and CDR2 SYGVKD come from the germline V gene. DNA for the CDR3: TGTGCCATCAATGGCGGGCAGGGGGCCTACGAGCAGTACTTC. It yields the protein CAINGGQGAYEQYF.

This clone was observed once. The V gene is TRBV12-5, the J gene TRBJ2-2; 10 positions agree with TRBD1. Germline trimming cut 0 bases from V and 7 bases from J; bases unmatched to any gene: 5. The V gene's germline CDR1 is LGHNT and CDR2 FRNRAP. This CDR3 is built from 16 residues. CDR3 in amino acids: CASGLVLGTGVGELFF. CDR3 DNA: TGTGCTAGTGGTTTGGTACTTGGGACAGGGGTCGGGGAGCTGTTTTTT.

The chain uses TRBV7-9 and TRBJ2-5; TRBD2 matches at 10 bases. The CDR3 length is 17 residues. Losses at the gene ends were 5 bases for V and 5 bases for J; bases not matched to a gene: 14. Germline CDR1 and CDR2: SEHNR and FQNEAQ (reference sequence). DNA of the CDR3: TGTGCCAGCAGCCAAGAGTGGCAGCGGGGGGGCCTGGAGACCCAGTACTTC. The encoded protein is CASSQEWQRGGLETQYF.

The CDR3 bases are TGTGCCAGCAGCTTAGGATCTATGACTTCCTATGGCTACACCTTC. The encoded protein is CASSLGSMTSYGYTF. The rearrangement joins TRBV7-2 to TRBJ1-2; D is ambiguous. This CDR3 has 15 amino acids. Germline V gene data show CDR1 as SGHTA and CDR2 as FQGNSA. V shed 1 base and J shed 4 bases, with 13 bases lying between them.

The chain links TRBV27 to TRBJ1-2, with TRBD1 as a possible D gene (6 bases). Germline V gene data show CDR1 as MNHEY and CDR2 as SMNVEV (reference sequence). CDR3 length: 15 residues. V dropped 1 base and J dropped 2 bases, with 11 bases sitting between them. CDR3 protein: CASSLLAGVNYGYTF. Written as DNA, the CDR3 is TGTGCCAGCAGTTTATTGGCAGGGGTCAACTATGGCTACACCTTC.

This rearrangement joins TRBV7-3 to TRBJ2-3, with D unresolved. The CDR3 extends over 16 amino acids. Germline values: CDR1 SGHTA, CDR2 FQGTGA. V was trimmed by 2 bases and J by 4 bases, leaving 16 bases between them. In DNA form, the CDR3 reads TGTGCCAGCAGCTTATCAAGACTCGCTGCCGCAGATACGCAGTATTTT. This codes for CASSLSRLAAADTQYF.

The chain is built from TRBV7-9 and TRBJ2-1; 9 positions agree with TRBD1. This CDR3 contains 14 residues. Germline assignment: CDR1 SEHNR and CDR2 FQNEAQ (reference sequence). Unmatched junction bases numbered 4, after V lost 5 bases and J lost 5 bases. As DNA, the CDR3 is TGTGCCAGCAGCGGACAGGGGAAGAACAATGAGCAGTTCTTC. Translation: CASSGQGKNNEQFF.

The CDR3 sequence: CASILDSFNSPLHF. In DNA, the CDR3 is TGTGCCAGCATCCTGGACAGCTTTAATTCACCCCTCCACTTT. This chain uses TRBV6-6 with TRBJ1-6, with a tentative D call TRBD1 (6 bases). This CDR3 region has 14 residues. Looked up from germline, CDR1 is MNHNY and CDR2 is SVGAGI (reference sequence). V lost 7 bases, J lost 6 bases, and 13 bases lay in between.

This clone was seen a handful of times. This sequence joins TRBV28 and TRBJ1-2; D is perhaps TRBD1 (5 bases). CDR1 is MDHEN and CDR2 is SYDVKM in the germline V gene. This CDR3 spans 14 amino acids. V was pared by 6 bases and J by 4 bases, with 15 bases between. The CDR3 protein is CASRPLGGGYGYTF. DNA of the CDR3: TGTGCCAGCAGACCCCTCGGGGGTGGCTATGGCTACACCTTC.

This clone was observed a handful of times. CDR3 bases: TGTGCCAGCAGGCCTAGCGGGGGGGCCCACAATGAGCAGTTCTTC. Translating gives CASRPSGGAHNEQFF. The rearrangement uses TRBV9 and TRBJ2-1; 12 nucleotides agree with TRBD2. There are 15 residues in the CDR3. Trimming took 5 bases from V and 5 from J; bases not matched to a gene: 5. CDR1 and CDR2 from the germline V gene are SGDLS and YYNGEE.

The chain employs TRBV9 and TRBJ1-2; no definite D call. Germline CDR1 and CDR2: SGDLS and YYNGEE. The CDR3 totals 11 residues. Trimming shortened V by 4 bases and J by 6 bases, and 7 bases separated the two germline ends. The CDR3 protein is CASSPTHGYTF. DNA for the CDR3: TGTGCCAGCAGCCCTACTCATGGCTACACCTTC.

The table lists this clone with a count of one. The V and J genes are TRBV7-2 and TRBJ1-2, with 10 bases lining up with TRBD1. Germline CDR1 reads SGHTA; CDR2 reads FQGNSA. The length of the CDR3 is 15 residues. V was clipped by 5 bases and J by 4 bases; unmatched bases: 7. The CDR3 DNA sequence: TGTGCCAGCAGCCTGCCGGGACAGGGGTCCTATGGCTACACCTTC. This encodes CASSLPGQGSYGYTF.